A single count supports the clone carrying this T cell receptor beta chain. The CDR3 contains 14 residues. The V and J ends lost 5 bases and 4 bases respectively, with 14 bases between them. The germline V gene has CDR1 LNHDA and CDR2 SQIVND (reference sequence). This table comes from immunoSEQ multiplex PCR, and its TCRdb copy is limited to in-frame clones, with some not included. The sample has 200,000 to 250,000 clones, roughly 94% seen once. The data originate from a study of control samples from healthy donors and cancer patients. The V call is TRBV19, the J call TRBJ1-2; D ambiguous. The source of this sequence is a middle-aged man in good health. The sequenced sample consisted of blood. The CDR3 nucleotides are TGTGCCAGTAGTTCACAAGACCCTCCCTATGGCTACACCTTC. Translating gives CASSSQDPPYGYTF.